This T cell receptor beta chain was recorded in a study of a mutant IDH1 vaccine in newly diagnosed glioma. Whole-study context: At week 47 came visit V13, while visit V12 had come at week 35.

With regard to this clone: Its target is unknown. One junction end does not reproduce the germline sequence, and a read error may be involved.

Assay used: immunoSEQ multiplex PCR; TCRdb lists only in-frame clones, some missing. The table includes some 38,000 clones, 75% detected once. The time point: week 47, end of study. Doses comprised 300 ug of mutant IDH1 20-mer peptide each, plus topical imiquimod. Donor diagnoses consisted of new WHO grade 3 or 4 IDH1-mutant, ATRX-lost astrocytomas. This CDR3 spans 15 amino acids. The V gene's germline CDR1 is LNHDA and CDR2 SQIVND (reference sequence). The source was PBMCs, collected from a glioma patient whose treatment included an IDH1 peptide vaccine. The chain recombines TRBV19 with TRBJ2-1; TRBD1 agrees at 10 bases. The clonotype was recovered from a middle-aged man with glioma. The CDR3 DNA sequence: TGTGCCAGTAGGGCGACAGGGGGCTCCCACAATGAGCAGTTCTTC. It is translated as CASRATGGSHNEQFF.